A few counts support the clone carrying this T cell receptor (beta chain). The antigen is undetermined. This sample is part of a study of beta chain features in type 1 diabetes. Study-level findings and limits: Insertions at VDJ junctions were less frequent in type 1 diabetes patients. These patients also deleted more nucleotides at the same junctions.

This CDR3 is 14 amino acids long. Germline V gene lookup returns CDR1 ENHRY and CDR2 SYGVKD. With V trimmed by 10 bases and J by 0 bases, 5 bases remained unmatched. Cells sorted by CD45RO/CCR7/CD25/CD127/CD95/CD27 comprised CD4+ naive, central memory, regulatory and stem cell-like memory cells. Each population that was sorted was more than 95% pure. The whole isolated RNA underwent reverse transcription, so sequencing captured expressed TCRB transcripts. Measured with immunoSEQ multiplex PCR; TCRdb has only the in-frame clones, and not every one. The data show hundreds of thousands of clones, about 30% seen once.

The clonotype was recovered from a man in his late teens or twenties in good health. Sample: naive CD4+ T cells from blood. The rearrangement joins TRBV10-3 to TRBJ2-1; 8 bases are shared with TRBD2. CDR3 DNA sequence: TGTGCCACGGAGCGGGGGAGCTCCTACAATGAGCAGTTCTTC. Translated, it gives CATERGSSYNEQFF.